This entry describes one TCR beta chain. TCRdb's table, derived via immunoSEQ multiplex PCR, lists solely in-frame clones and lacks some. The top ten clones hold about 3.8% of a sample with approximately 46,000 clones, over 70% of them seen once. This entry belongs to a study of OX40 agonist ivuxolimab in advanced cancers. Whole-study context: Prior checkpoint blockade (anti-PD-1, anti-PD-L1 or anti-CTLA-4) was permitted; approximately 41% had it.

After removal of 3 bases from V and 4 bases from J, the junction contained 3 bases not matched to a gene. The CDR3 runs to 14 residues. In germline, CDR1 is MGHDK, CDR2 SYGVNS. The sequence was collected from an adult with an advanced solid tumor such as melanoma, head and neck, liver or kidney cancer. Here the sequenced sample was CD4+ or CD8+ T cells sorted from blood, taken in a trial of the OX40 agonist ivuxolimab. This chain joins TRBV25-1 and TRBJ2-1; 7 bases align to TRBD2. CDR3 nucleotide sequence: TGTGCCAGCAGTGACGCGGGAGCGTACAATGAGCAGTTCTTC. Encoded protein: CASSDAGAYNEQFF.